This TCR beta chain was sequenced in a study of cytomegalovirus exposure and HLA in healthy donors. Notes on the study in general: A later analysis reportedly found fewer N-insertions in an Asian-associated ancestry cluster than the approximately 670-donor mean.

CDR1 and CDR2 from the germline V gene are SGDLS and YYNGEE. The CDR3 contains 15 residues. The V gene end was trimmed by 0 bases and the J gene end by 4 bases; junction bases not matched to a gene: 5. Each of the donors was a healthy bone marrow donor. Primers: 60 Vbeta forward and 13 Jbeta reverse. Per the original data handling: Later analysis identified roughly 82 million unique TCR beta chains, 9 million to 13 million shared. Clones were read by immunoSEQ multiplex PCR, and TCRdb kept only the in-frame ones, dropping some. V, J and clone size derive from that table, while D and trimming were established from the DNA sequence. The sample includes approximately 150,000 clones, around 69% of them seen just once. About this clone: Its antigen remains unidentified.

The specimen sequenced was PBMCs. This TCR came from a man in his 60s in good health and CMV-seronegative. J is TRBJ2-3 and V is TRBV9; TRBD2 aligns across 7 bases. CDR3 loop: CASSVGTSGADTQYF. Here the CDR3 DNA reads TGTGCCAGCAGCGTAGGGACTAGTGGGGCAGATACGCAGTATTTT.